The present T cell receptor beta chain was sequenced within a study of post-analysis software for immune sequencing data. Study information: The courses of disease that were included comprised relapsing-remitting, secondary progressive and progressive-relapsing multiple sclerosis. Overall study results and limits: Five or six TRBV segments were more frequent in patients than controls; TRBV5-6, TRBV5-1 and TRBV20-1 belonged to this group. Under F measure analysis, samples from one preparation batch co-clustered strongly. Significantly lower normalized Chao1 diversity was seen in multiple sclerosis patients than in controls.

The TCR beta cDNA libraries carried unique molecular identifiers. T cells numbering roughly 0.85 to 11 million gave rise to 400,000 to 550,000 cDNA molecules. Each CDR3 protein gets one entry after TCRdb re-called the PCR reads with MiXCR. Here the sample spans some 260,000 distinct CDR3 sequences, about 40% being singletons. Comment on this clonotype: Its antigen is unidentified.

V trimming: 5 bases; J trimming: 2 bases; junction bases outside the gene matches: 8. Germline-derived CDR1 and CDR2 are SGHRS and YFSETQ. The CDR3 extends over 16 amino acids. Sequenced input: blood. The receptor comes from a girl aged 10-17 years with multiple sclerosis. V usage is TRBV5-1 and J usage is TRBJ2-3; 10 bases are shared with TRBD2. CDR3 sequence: CASSVGLAVYTDTQYF. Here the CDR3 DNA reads TGCGCCAGCAGTGTTGGACTAGCGGTTTACACAGATACGCAGTATTTT.